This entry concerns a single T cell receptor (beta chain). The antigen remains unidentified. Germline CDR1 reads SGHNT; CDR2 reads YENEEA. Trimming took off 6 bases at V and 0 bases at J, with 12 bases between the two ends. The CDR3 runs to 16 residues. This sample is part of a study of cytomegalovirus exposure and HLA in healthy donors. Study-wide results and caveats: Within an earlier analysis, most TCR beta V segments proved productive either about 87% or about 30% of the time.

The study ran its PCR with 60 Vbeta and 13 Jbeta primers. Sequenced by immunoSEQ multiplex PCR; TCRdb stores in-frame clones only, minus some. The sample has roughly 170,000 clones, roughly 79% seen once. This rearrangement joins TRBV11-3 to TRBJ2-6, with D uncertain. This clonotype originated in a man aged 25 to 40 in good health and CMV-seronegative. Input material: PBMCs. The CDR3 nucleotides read TGTGCCAGCAGTCCCCCGGAGAGCTCTGGGGCCAACGTCCTGACTTTC. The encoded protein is CASSPPESSGANVLTF.